Presented here are 30 T cell receptor beta chains from one specimen sequenced in a study of shared clonotypes between healthy human individuals. Sequencing was performed with immunoSEQ multiplex PCR; in TCRdb, only in-frame clones are kept and a portion is missing. This table has some 900,000 clones, more than 75% appearing once. The sequencing sample was made of memory CD4+ T cells sorted from blood. This sample's subset: CD45RA-negative fraction. The source is a man between 18 and 35 years old in good health.

The chain carries TRBV6-5 and TRBJ1-4; 7 bases are shared with TRBD1. The ends lost 8 bases at V and 8 bases at J; junction bases unmatched: 11. The germline CDR1 and CDR2 sequences are MNHEY and SVGAGI. The CDR3 is 14 amino acids. The CDR3 loop reads CASGRDSTTEKLFF. In DNA form, the CDR3 reads TGTGCCAGCGGACGGGACAGTACGACCGAAAAACTGTTTTTT.

V and J are TRBV7-9 and TRBJ1-6, with a possible D match to TRBD1 (5 bases). CDR3 length equals 14 residues. V dropped 5 bases and J dropped 3 bases, with 8 bases sitting between them. CDR1 is SEHNR and CDR2 is FQNEAQ in the germline V gene (reference sequence). CDR3 bases: TGTGCCAGCAGCCAGGACATCTATAATTCACCCCTCCACTTT. Translating gives CASSQDIYNSPLHF.

The chain has TRBV10-1 and TRBJ2-7, with 9 nucleotides matching TRBD2. Germline-derived CDR1 and CDR2 are WNHNN and SYGVQD (reference sequence). The CDR3 covers 13 residues. The trim removed 0 bases at V and 13 bases at J, leaving 7 bases unmatched. In nucleotides, the CDR3 is TGCGCCAGCAGTGAGTCGCTAGCGGGGATACTTTACTTC. Translating gives CASSESLAGILYF.

This chain links TRBV2 with TRBJ1-6; D not certain. This CDR3 has 15 amino acids. From germline, CDR1 is SNHLY and CDR2 FYNNEI. Trimming removed 3 bases from V and 0 bases from J, with 6 bases in between. Here the CDR3 DNA reads TGTGCCAGCAGTGATTCTTACTCCTATAATTCACCCCTCCACTTT. Its protein product is CASSDSYSYNSPLHF. Full variable domain (remainder filled in from reference TRBV2 and TRBJ1-6): EPEVTQTPSHQVTQMGQEVILRCVPISNHLYFYWYRQILGQKVEFLVSFYNNEISEKSEIFDDQFSVERPDGSNFTLKIRSTKLEDSAMYFCASSDSYSYNSPLHFGNGTRLTVT.

The V and J genes are TRBV28 and TRBJ2-1; D possibly matches TRBD1 or TRBD2 (5 bases each). CDR1 MDHEN and CDR2 SYDVKM come from the germline V gene. The CDR3 extends over 14 amino acids. V was clipped by 3 bases and J by 10 bases, with 16 bases between them. The CDR3 DNA reads TGTGCCAGCAGTTTCTGGGGACCCACACGGGAGCAGTTCTTC. Translation: CASSFWGPTREQFF.

The chain joins TRBV15 to TRBJ1-1, with unresolved D. The germline CDR1 and CDR2 sequences are LNHNV and YYDKDF (reference sequence). Trimming left V 1 base short and J 0 bases short, with 12 bases between. The CDR3 has 16 residues. The CDR3, as DNA: TGTGCCACCAGCAGAGGGTCAGGATTCATGAACACTGAAGCTTTCTTT. This codes for CATSRGSGFMNTEAFF.

The chain links TRBV7-9 to TRBJ2-3; a possible D gene is TRBD2 (5 bases). This CDR3 has 15 residues. Germline CDR1 is SEHNR and CDR2 is FQNEAQ (reference sequence). V lost 7 bases to trimming and J lost 2 bases, with 16 bases between them. CDR3: CASNEVGASTDTQYF. The CDR3 nucleotides read TGTGCCAGCAACGAAGTGGGAGCATCCACAGATACGCAGTATTTT.

V usage is TRBV7-8 and J usage is TRBJ2-2; 9 bases match TRBD2. This CDR3 has 17 amino acids. V shed 6 bases and J 7 bases; nucleotides not matched to a gene: 15. In germline, CDR1 is SGHVS, CDR2 FQNEAQ. The CDR3 DNA is TGTGCCAGCAGACCAAGGAGCAGCGGGGGGTTTAGCGGGGAGCTGTTTTTT. Protein product: CASRPRSSGGFSGELFF.

This chain connects TRBV5-6 to TRBJ2-1, with D hard to call. The CDR3 covers 13 residues. Germline V gives CDR1 SGHDT, CDR2 YYEEEE. Between the trimmed V and J ends, which lost 1 base and 7 bases, there was a span of 9 bases. CDR3 loop: CASSLRHRNEQFF. CDR3 coding DNA: TGTGCCAGCAGCTTGCGACACCGTAATGAGCAGTTCTTC.

This clone was seen just once. A much larger clone lies one base from this, so it may be a read error. This chain links TRBV6-4 with TRBJ2-6; D gene unclear. This CDR3 has 13 residues. V lost 6 bases and J 0 bases, leaving 3 bases between the germline ends. Germline CDR1 and CDR2: MRHNA and SNTAGT. CDR3 region: CASSNSGANVLTF. The CDR3 nucleotides read TGTGCCAGCAGCAACTCTGGGGCCAACGTCCTGACTTTC.

DNA for the CDR3: TGTGCCTGGAGTAAGACAACAGCTGGAAACACCATATATTTT. Amino acid sequence: CAWSKTTAGNTIYF. The chain carries TRBV30 and TRBJ1-3; D is uncertain. Looked up from germline, CDR1 is GTSNPN and CDR2 is SVGIG (reference sequence). This CDR3 comprises 14 residues. The germline V and J ends were trimmed by 2 bases and 2 bases, with 10 bases remaining between them. The complete variable domain, with remaining parts taken from reference TRBV30 and TRBJ1-3, reads SQTIHQWPATLVQPVGSPLSLECTVEGTSNPNLYWYRQAAGRGLQLLFYSVGIGQISSEVPQNLSASRPQDRQFILSSKKLLLSDSGFYLCAWSKTTAGNTIYFGEGSWLTVV.

The chain carries TRBV2 and TRBJ2-3; tentative D call: TRBD2 (6 bases). The length of the CDR3 is 15 residues. V lost 5 bases and J lost 2, with 14 bases in between. Germline CDR1 SNHLY, CDR2 FYNNEI. The CDR3 DNA reads as TGTGCCAGCAGTACCGGGGGTCACCCCACAGATACGCAGTATTTT. Amino acid sequence: CASSTGGHPTDTQYF.

J is TRBJ2-3 and V is TRBV2; 8 bases align to TRBD1. V gave up 6 bases and J gave up 3 bases; unmatched junction bases: 5. The CDR3 length is 14 residues. Germline V CDR1 and CDR2: SNHLY, FYNNEI. CDR3 protein: CASRSGGSTDTQYF. DNA for the CDR3: TGTGCCAGCAGGTCAGGGGGCTCAACAGATACGCAGTATTTT. The full variable domain, its missing parts supplied by reference TRBV2 and TRBJ2-3, is EPEVTQTPSHQVTQMGQEVILRCVPISNHLYFYWYRQILGQKVEFLVSFYNNEISEKSEIFDDQFSVERPDGSNFTLKIRSTKLEDSAMYFCASRSGGSTDTQYFGPGTRLTVL.

The V and J genes are TRBV30 and TRBJ2-7; D possibly corresponds to TRBD2 (5 bases). V lost 1 base and J lost 4, with 20 bases in between. Germline CDR1 GTSNPN, CDR2 SVGIG (reference sequence). CDR3 size: 16 residues. The CDR3 reads CAWSAPRPPRGYEQYF. The CDR3 DNA is TGTGCCTGGAGTGCCCCAAGGCCACCCAGAGGGTACGAGCAGTACTTC.

Of note for this clone: Different DNA sequences within this sample yield the same CDR3. V and J are TRBV27 and TRBJ2-6; unclear D gene. V lost 7 bases to trimming and J lost 2 bases, with 6 bases between them. CDR1 is MNHEY and CDR2 is SMNVEV in the germline V gene (reference sequence). This CDR3 is 13 amino acids long. The CDR3 sequence: CASTRAGANVLTF. CDR3 DNA: TGTGCCAGCACCCGGGCTGGGGCCAACGTCCTGACTTTC.

The chain employs TRBV28 and TRBJ2-5; D gene unclear. Deletions cut 6 bases from V and 3 bases from J, with 17 bases between. The V gene's germline CDR1 is MDHEN and CDR2 SYDVKM. The length of the CDR3 is 15 residues. The CDR3 nucleotides read TGTGCCAGCAGGCGTAGGACGGTTGGGGAAGAGACCCAGTACTTC. Translation gives CASRRRTVGEETQYF.

In regard to this clone: A much larger clone lies one base from this, so it may be a read error. The same CDR3 arises from other DNA sequences in this sample as well. The genes are TRBV6-1 and TRBJ1-5, with 12 nucleotides matching TRBD1. Looked up from germline, CDR1 is MNHNS and CDR2 is SASEGT. This CDR3 is 14 amino acids long. The junction had 3 bases not matched to a gene; V was cut back by 6 bases and J by 6 bases. The CDR3 protein is CASRGQGAGQPQHF. The CDR3 DNA is TGTGCCAGCAGGGGACAGGGGGCAGGTCAGCCCCAGCATTTT.

The rearrangement uses TRBV4-1 and TRBJ2-2; TRBD1 agrees at 7 bases. CDR3 length: 16 residues. Germline CDR1 reads MGHRA; CDR2 reads YSYEKL. V shed 0 bases, J shed 4 bases, and the junction held 5 bases outside the gene matches. This CDR3 reads CASSQDPGQPTGELFF. The CDR3 DNA is TGCGCCAGCAGCCAAGATCCGGGACAGCCCACCGGGGAGCTGTTTTTT.

The chain joins TRBV1 to TRBJ2-4. TRBV1 is a known pseudogene. CDR3 size: 12 residues. CDR3 sequence (DNA): TGCACCAGCAGCCCAGTAAGGAACATTCAGTACTTC. It encodes CTSSPVRNIQYF.

The chain couples TRBV7-2 to TRBJ1-2; possible D gene TRBD1, 5 bases. Looked up from germline, CDR1 is SGHTA and CDR2 is FQGNSA. V was trimmed by 5 bases and J by 4 bases, leaving 14 bases between them. CDR3 length equals 14 residues. CDR3 DNA sequence: TGTGCCAGCAGCCTGACGAGGGGAGCCTATGGCTACACCTTC. This translates into CASSLTRGAYGYTF.

The rearrangement uses TRBV9 and TRBJ2-2; 7 bases fit TRBD2. This CDR3 is 16 amino acids long. Germline-derived CDR1 and CDR2 are SGDLS and YYNGEE. With 0 bases clipped from V and 3 bases from J, the junction kept 5 bases outside the gene matches. Here the CDR3 DNA reads TGTGCCAGCAGCGTAGGGGCAGGGAGGGACACCGGGGAGCTGTTTTTT. Encoded protein: CASSVGAGRDTGELFF. The whole variable domain, filled in from reference TRBV9 and TRBJ2-2, reads DSGVTQTPKHLITATGQRVTLRCSPRSGDLSVYWYQQSLDQGLQFLIQYYNGEERAKGNILERFSAQQFPDLHSELNLSSLELGDSALYFCASSVGAGRDTGELFFGEGSRLTVL.

This clone was counted only a few times. The chain is built from TRBV19 and TRBJ1-5; tentatively, D is TRBD1 (6 bases). CDR1 and CDR2 from the germline V gene are LNHDA and SQIVND (reference sequence). The CDR3 loop spans 13 amino acids. The V end was cut by 7 bases, the J end by 6 bases, with 13 bases between. The CDR3 reads CASTHQQGQPQHF. The CDR3, as DNA: TGTGCCAGTACCCATCAACAGGGTCAGCCCCAGCATTTT.

This rearrangement joins TRBV29-1 to TRBJ2-1; TRBD1 might be the D (6 bases). The V end lost 3 bases, the J end lost 7 bases, and 13 bases lay between the germline ends. Germline-derived CDR1 and CDR2 are SQVTM and ANQGSEA. The CDR3 runs 13 residues. CDR3 residues: CSVDWGQKNEQFF. The CDR3 bases are TGCAGCGTTGACTGGGGGCAGAAAAATGAGCAGTTCTTC.

CDR3 DNA: TGTGCCAGCGGGGGGGGCGTACGTGAAAAACTGTTTTTT. Its translation: CASGGGVREKLFF. The chain joins TRBV28 to TRBJ1-4; tentatively, D is TRBD1 (6 bases). Per germline, CDR1 MDHEN and CDR2 SYDVKM. Trimming removed 8 bases from V and 7 bases from J, with 14 bases in between. This CDR3 comprises 13 residues. Supplemented by reference TRBV28 and TRBJ1-4, the full variable domain reads DVKVTQSSRYLVKRTGEKVFLECVQDMDHENMFWYRQDPGLGLRLIYFSYDVKMKEKGDIPEGYSVSREKKERFSLILESASTNQTSMYLCASGGGVREKLFFGSGTQLSVL.

V and J are TRBV11-2 and TRBJ2-1; 7 nucleotides agree with TRBD2. CDR1 is SGHAT, CDR2 FQNNGV, per germline. This CDR3 has 17 amino acids. V dropped 5 bases and J dropped 0; count of bases not matched to a gene: 10. The DNA of the CDR3 is TGTGCCAGCAGCCGCAGCCCTAGCGGTCCCTCCTACAATGAGCAGTTCTTC. As protein: CASSRSPSGPSYNEQFF.

This clone was observed once. The chain carries TRBV29-1 and TRBJ1-4; 12 nucleotides agree with TRBD1. J gave up 7 bases and V 6 bases, and 6 bases lay outside the gene matches. There are 14 residues in the CDR3. Germline V lookup: CDR1 SQVTM, CDR2 ANQGSEA. CDR3 DNA: TGCAGCGTCGGGGGACAGGGGGCGGGTGAAAAACTGTTTTTT. This encodes CSVGGQGAGEKLFF.

This clone has just a few counts. This chain connects TRBV4-1 to TRBJ1-2; no clear D. The germline CDR1 and CDR2 sequences are MGHRA and YSYEKL. The CDR3 is made up of 14 amino acids. V lost 1 base and J lost 8, with 14 bases in between. CDR3 DNA: TGCGCCAGCAGCCAAGGTTGGGGTTCGTACGGCTACACCTTC. This gives the protein CASSQGWGSYGYTF.

The V call is TRBV7-9, the J call TRBJ2-4; TRBD1 might be the D (5 bases). Trimming removed 5 bases at V and 0 bases at J, with 14 bases between. From germline, CDR1 is SEHNR and CDR2 FQNEAQ (reference sequence). CDR3 length: 16 amino acids. The CDR3 sequence: CASSPHFREAKNIQYF. The CDR3 nucleotides are TGTGCCAGCAGCCCACACTTCAGGGAAGCCAAAAACATTCAGTACTTC.

The chain couples TRBV7-9 to TRBJ2-3, with 12 positions matching TRBD2. This CDR3 is 16 amino acids long. Germline V gives CDR1 SEHNR, CDR2 FQNEAQ (reference sequence). V lost 6 bases to trimming and J lost 2 bases; unmatched junction nucleotides: 6. The CDR3 here is CASSILAGGLTDTQYF. The CDR3 DNA reads TGTGCCAGCAGTATTCTAGCGGGGGGGCTCACAGATACGCAGTATTTT.

CDR3 DNA sequence: TGTGCCACCAGCAGGGTATACCTTACCGGGGAGCTGTTTTTT. Translated: CATSRVYLTGELFF. The J gene is TRBJ2-2, the V gene TRBV15; D not resolved. Trimming took 3 bases from V and 5 from J, leaving 10 bases between them. The V gene's germline CDR1 is LNHNV and CDR2 YYDKDF (reference sequence). The CDR3 covers 14 residues.